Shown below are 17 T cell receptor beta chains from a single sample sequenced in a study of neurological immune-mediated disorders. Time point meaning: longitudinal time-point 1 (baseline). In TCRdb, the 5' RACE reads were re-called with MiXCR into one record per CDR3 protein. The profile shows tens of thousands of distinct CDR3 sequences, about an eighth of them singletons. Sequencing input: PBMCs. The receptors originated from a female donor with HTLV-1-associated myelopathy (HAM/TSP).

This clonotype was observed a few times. The CDR3 region is CASGRDREIHGYTF. The DNA for the CDR3 is TGTGCCAGCGGCCGGGACAGGGAAATTCATGGCTACACCTTC. This chain uses TRBV7-9 with TRBJ1-2; 9 positions agree with TRBD1. V gave up 8 bases and J gave up 6 bases; unmatched junction bases: 10. Germline loops: CDR1 SEHNR, CDR2 FQNEAQ (reference sequence). CDR3 length equals 14 residues. Combining the CDR3 with reference TRBV7-9 and TRBJ1-2 gives the whole variable domain DTGVSQNPRHKITKRGQNVTFRCDPISEHNRLYWYRQTLGQGPEFLTYFQNEAQLEKSRLLSDRFSAERPKGSFSTLEIQRTEQGDSAMYLCASGRDREIHGYTFGSGTRLTVV.

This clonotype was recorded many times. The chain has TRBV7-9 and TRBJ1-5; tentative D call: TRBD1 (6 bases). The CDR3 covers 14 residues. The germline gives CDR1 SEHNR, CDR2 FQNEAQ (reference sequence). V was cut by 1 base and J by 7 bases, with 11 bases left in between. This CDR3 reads CASSLETGSQPQHF. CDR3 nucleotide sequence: TGTGCCAGCAGCTTAGAAACAGGGAGCCAGCCCCAGCATTTT.

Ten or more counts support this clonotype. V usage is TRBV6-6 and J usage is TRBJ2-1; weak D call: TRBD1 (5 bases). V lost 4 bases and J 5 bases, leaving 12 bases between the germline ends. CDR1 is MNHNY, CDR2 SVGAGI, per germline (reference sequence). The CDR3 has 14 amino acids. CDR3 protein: CASSSIREHNEQFF. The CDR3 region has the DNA TGTGCCAGCAGTTCGATCAGGGAACACAATGAGCAGTTCTTC.

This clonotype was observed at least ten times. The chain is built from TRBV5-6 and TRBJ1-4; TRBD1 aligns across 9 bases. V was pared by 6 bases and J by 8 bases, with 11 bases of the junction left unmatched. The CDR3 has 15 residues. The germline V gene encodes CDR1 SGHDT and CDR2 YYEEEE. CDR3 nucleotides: TGTGCCAGCACCTCCTCACAGGGGGCGCGGGAAAAACTGTTTTTT. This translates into CASTSSQGAREKLFF.

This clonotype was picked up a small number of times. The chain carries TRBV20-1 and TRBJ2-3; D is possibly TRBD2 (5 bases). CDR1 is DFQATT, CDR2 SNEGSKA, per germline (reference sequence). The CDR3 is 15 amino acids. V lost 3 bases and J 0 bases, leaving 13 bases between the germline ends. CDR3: CSASRGLSSTDTQYF. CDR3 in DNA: TGCAGTGCTAGCCGGGGTCTCTCTAGCACAGATACGCAGTATTTT.

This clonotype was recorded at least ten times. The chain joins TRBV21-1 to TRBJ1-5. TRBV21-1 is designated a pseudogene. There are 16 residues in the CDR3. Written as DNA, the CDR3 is TGTGCCAGCAGCCGCGAAAGACCGGTAAGCAATCAGCCCCAGCATTTT. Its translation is CASSRERPVSNQPQHF.

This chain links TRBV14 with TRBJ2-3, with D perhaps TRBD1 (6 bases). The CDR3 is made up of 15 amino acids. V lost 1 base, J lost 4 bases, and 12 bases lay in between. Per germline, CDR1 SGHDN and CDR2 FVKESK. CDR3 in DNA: TGTGCCAGCAGCCAAGCGACAGGAACCCCAGATACGCAGTATTTT. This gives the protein CASSQATGTPDTQYF.

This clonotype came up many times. CDR3 protein: CSAYNRGAGNQPQHF. In DNA form, the CDR3 reads TGCAGTGCTTATAACAGGGGTGCCGGCAATCAGCCCCAGCATTTT. V and J are TRBV20-1 and TRBJ1-5; 7 nucleotides align to TRBD1. Germline V gene sequence: CDR1 DFQATT, CDR2 SNEGSKA (reference sequence). The CDR3 loop spans 15 amino acids. J was trimmed by 2 bases and V by 5 bases; bases with no gene match: 9.

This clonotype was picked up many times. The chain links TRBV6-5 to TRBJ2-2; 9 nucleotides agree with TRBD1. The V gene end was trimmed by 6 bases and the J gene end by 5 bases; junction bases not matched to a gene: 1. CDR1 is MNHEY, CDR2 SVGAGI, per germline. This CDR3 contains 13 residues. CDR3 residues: CASRGTGTGELFF. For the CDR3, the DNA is TGTGCCAGCAGAGGGACAGGGACCGGGGAGCTGTTTTTT.

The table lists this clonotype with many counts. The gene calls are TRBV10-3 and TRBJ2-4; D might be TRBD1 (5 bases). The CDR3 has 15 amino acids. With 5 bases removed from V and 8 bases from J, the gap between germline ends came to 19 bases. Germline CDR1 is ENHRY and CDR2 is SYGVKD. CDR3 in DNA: TGTGCCATCAGTCACAATGACAGCCCTAGGGACATTCAGTACTTC. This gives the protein CAISHNDSPRDIQYF.

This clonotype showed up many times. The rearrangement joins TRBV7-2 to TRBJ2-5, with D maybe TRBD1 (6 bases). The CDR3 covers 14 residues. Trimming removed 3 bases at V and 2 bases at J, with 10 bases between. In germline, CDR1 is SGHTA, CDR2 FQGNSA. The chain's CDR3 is CASSFQGPQETQYF. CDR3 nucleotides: TGTGCCAGCAGCTTTCAGGGGCCGCAAGAGACCCAGTACTTC.

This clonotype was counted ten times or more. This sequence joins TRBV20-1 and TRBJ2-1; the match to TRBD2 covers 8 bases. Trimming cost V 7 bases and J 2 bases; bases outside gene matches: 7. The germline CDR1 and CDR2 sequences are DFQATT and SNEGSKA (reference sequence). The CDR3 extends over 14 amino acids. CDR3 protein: CSVPERGPYNEQFF. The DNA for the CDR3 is TGCAGTGTTCCCGAGCGGGGGCCCTACAATGAGCAGTTCTTC.

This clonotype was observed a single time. Written as DNA, the CDR3 is TGCGCCAGCAGCTTGGCCGGGTCGAACACCGGGGAGCTGTTTTTT. Translating gives CASSLAGSNTGELFF. The chain recombines TRBV5-1 with TRBJ2-2; D gene uncertain. Trimming removed 0 bases from V and 0 bases from J, with 6 bases in between. Germline lookup yields CDR1 SGHRS and CDR2 YFSETQ. This CDR3 is 15 amino acids long.

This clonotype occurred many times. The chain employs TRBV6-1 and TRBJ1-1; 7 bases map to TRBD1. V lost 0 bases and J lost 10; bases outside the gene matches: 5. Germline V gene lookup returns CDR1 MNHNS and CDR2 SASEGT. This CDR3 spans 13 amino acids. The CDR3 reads CASSEAGAGGAFF. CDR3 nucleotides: TGTGCCAGCAGTGAAGCAGGGGCAGGGGGAGCTTTCTTT.

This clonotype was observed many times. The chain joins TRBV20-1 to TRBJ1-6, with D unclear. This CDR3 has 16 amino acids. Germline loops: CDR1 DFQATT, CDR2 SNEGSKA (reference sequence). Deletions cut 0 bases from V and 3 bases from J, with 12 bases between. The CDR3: CSARETEEFYNSPLHF. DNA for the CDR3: TGCAGTGCTAGAGAAACGGAAGAATTCTATAATTCACCCCTCCACTTT.

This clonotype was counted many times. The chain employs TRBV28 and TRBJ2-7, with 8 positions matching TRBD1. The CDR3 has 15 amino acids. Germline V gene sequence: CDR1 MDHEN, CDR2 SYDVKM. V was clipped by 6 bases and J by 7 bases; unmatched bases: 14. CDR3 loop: CASRFLGTGSEEQYF. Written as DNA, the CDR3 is TGTGCCAGCAGATTCCTCGGGACAGGCTCTGAAGAGCAGTACTTC. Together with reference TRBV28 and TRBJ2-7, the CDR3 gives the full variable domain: DVKVTQSSRYLVKRTGEKVFLECVQDMDHENMFWYRQDPGLGLRLIYFSYDVKMKEKGDIPEGYSVSREKKERFSLILESASTNQTSMYLCASRFLGTGSEEQYFGPGTRLTVT.

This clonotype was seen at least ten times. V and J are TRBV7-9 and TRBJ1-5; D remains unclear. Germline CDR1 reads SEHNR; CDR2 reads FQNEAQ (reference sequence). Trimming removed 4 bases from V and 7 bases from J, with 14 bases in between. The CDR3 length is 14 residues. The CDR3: CASSSPGGPQPQHF. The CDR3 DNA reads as TGTGCCAGCAGCTCGCCGGGTGGGCCGCAGCCCCAGCATTTT.